This T cell receptor beta chain came from a study of siplizumab effects on memory and regulatory T cells. Donor pairs, a few in total, had unstimulated naive, memory, effector memory and TEMRA subsets sequenced. Study findings and constraints: Siplizumab significantly decreased alloreactive sequences from unstimulated CD4+ memory cells.

Trimming took 4 bases from V and 2 from J; bases not matched to a gene: 7. CDR1 and CDR2 (germline): SGHTS, YDEGEE. The CDR3 totals 16 residues. This clone was recorded only once. What it binds is unknown. The assay looked at some 93,000 TCR templates in each sample. Clones were read by immunoSEQ multiplex PCR, and TCRdb kept only the in-frame ones, dropping some. The repertoire includes just over 60,000 clones, roughly 85% of them detected once, and 0.4% to 0.45% sits in the top ten. The specimen sequenced was memory CD4+ T cells sorted from blood. The chain is built from TRBV5-8 and TRBJ2-1; 9 bases fit TRBD1. This TCR came from a human donor in good health. The CDR3 region has the DNA TGTGCCAGCAGCCGTAACCGGGACAGGGCCTACAATGAGCAGTTCTTC. Encoded protein: CASSRNRDRAYNEQFF.